The clone carrying this T cell receptor (beta chain) was seen a single time. CDR3 length: 15 amino acids. The germline gives CDR1 MRHNA, CDR2 SNTAGT. This sample is drawn from a study of CD4 and CD8 cells across lung adenocarcinoma regions. One entry per CDR3 protein, called by TCRdb with MiXCR from the PCR reads. The repertoire holds under 25,000 distinct CDR3 sequences, with over 40% as singletons. Samples came from patients with localized non-small cell lung adenocarcinoma. The chain has TRBV6-4 and TRBJ2-1; D is perhaps TRBD1 or TRBD2 (6 bases each). The end of the DNA aligns better with TRBJ2-7, so the J call may be wrong. The receptor's source is a male donor with lung adenocarcinoma. The CD4 and CD8 labels of this study may be unreliable. Sequences were obtained from CD4+ T cells from the center of a lung tumor. The CDR3 DNA follows: TGTTGTGGGGGTGACGGGGGCGGGGACGAAGAGACGCAGTACTTC. Protein: CCGGDGGGDEETQYF.